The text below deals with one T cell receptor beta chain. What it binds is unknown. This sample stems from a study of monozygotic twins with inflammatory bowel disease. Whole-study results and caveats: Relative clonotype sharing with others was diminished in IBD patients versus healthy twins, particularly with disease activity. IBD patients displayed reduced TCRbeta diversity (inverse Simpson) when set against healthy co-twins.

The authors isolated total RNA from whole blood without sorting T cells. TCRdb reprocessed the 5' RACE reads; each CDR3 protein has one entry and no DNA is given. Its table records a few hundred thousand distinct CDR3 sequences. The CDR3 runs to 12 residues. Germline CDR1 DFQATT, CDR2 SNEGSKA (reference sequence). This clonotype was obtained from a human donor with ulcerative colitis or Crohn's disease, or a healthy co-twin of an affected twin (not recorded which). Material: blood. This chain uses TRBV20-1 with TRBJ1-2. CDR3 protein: CSAPLGNNGYTF.